One sample yielded the 20 T cell receptor beta chains listed below, sequenced in a study of PD-L1 blockade in urothelial cancer. Measured with immunoSEQ multiplex PCR; TCRdb has only the in-frame clones, and not every one. The sample includes fewer than 75,000 clones, around 80% of them seen just once. Here the sequenced sample was PBMCs, taken around atezolizumab (anti-PD-L1) treatment. These TCRs come from a man aged 65 to 85 with urothelial cancer.

This chain links TRBV10-3 with TRBJ2-7; possible D gene TRBD2, 7 bases. Trimming took 4 bases from V and 0 from J, leaving 22 bases between them. Germline lookup yields CDR1 ENHRY and CDR2 SYGVKD. The CDR3 runs 18 residues. For the CDR3, the DNA is TGTGCCATCAGTGCTGTGGGACCAGGGGAGGGGGACTCCTACGAGCAGTACTTC. It yields the protein CAISAVGPGEGDSYEQYF.

The V gene is TRBV2, the J gene TRBJ2-3; D possibly corresponds to TRBD1 (6 bases). Germline CDR1 and CDR2: SNHLY and FYNNEI. The CDR3 is made up of 13 amino acids. The V and J ends lost 10 bases and 4 bases respectively, with 15 bases between them. DNA for the CDR3: TGTGCCATCACTCACAGGGAAGCAGATACGCAGTATTTT. Its translation: CAITHREADTQYF.

V is TRBV5-4 and J is TRBJ1-1; no definite D call. This CDR3 is 13 amino acids long. Trimming removed 4 bases at V and 0 bases at J, with 7 bases between. The germline V gene encodes CDR1 SGHNT and CDR2 YYREEE (reference sequence). The CDR3 DNA sequence: TGTGCCAGCAGCCTGCAGTTGAACACTGAAGCTTTCTTT. It encodes CASSLQLNTEAFF.

The rearrangement uses TRBV28 and TRBJ2-3, with a weak D call TRBD1 (6 bases). The CDR3 consists of 14 residues. V dropped 3 bases and J dropped 4 bases, with 11 bases sitting between them. Germline CDR1 reads MDHEN; CDR2 reads SYDVKM. This CDR3 is CASSLPGAADTQYF. Here the CDR3 DNA reads TGTGCCAGCAGTTTGCCAGGGGCGGCAGATACGCAGTATTTT.

The chain links TRBV19 to TRBJ2-1; the match to TRBD2 covers 14 bases. V gave up 6 bases and J gave up 8 bases; unmatched junction bases: 12. CDR1 is LNHDA and CDR2 is SQIVND in the germline V gene (reference sequence). The CDR3 consists of 17 residues. The CDR3 loop reads CASRTSGRVMGFDEQFF. The CDR3 DNA sequence: TGTGCCAGTAGGACTAGCGGGAGGGTCATGGGGTTCGATGAGCAGTTCTTC.

The rearrangement joins TRBV29-1 to TRBJ2-1; 10 bases fit TRBD1. Germline V gene sequence: CDR1 SQVTM, CDR2 ANQGSEA. The CDR3 loop spans 14 amino acids. V shed 7 bases and J 3 bases; nucleotides not matched to a gene: 6. The DNA for the CDR3 is TGCAGCGCCAGGGACAGGGGTGTCTACAATGAGCAGTTCTTC. It codes for CSARDRGVYNEQFF.

This chain links TRBV5-1 with TRBJ2-7, with D possibly being TRBD2 (6 bases). Trimming cost V 4 bases and J 2 bases, with 19 bases left between them. CDR3 size: 16 residues. Germline assignment: CDR1 SGHRS and CDR2 YFSETQ. The DNA for the CDR3 is TGCGCCAGCAGCCCGGATGGGGCGGGGACTCCCTACGAGCAGTACTTC. Amino acid sequence: CASSPDGAGTPYEQYF.

This clone has more than one count but fewer than ten. The chain joins TRBV7-9 to TRBJ1-1; D is unresolved. Germline V gene lookup returns CDR1 SEHNR and CDR2 FQNEAQ (reference sequence). Trimming took 8 bases from V and 11 from J, leaving 12 bases between them. CDR3 length: 10 residues. As DNA, the CDR3 is TGTGCCAGCGGGGAGATTGAGGCTTTCTTT. It codes for CASGEIEAFF.

V is TRBV30 and J is TRBJ2-3; 8 bases map to TRBD2. The CDR3 contains 13 residues. Looked up from germline, CDR1 is GTSNPN and CDR2 is SVGIG (reference sequence). Trimming took 7 bases from V and 4 from J; bases not matched to a gene: 7. The CDR3 nucleotides read TGTGCCTCGAGCGGGAGTCGGGCAGATACGCAGTATTTT. Its protein is CASSGSRADTQYF.

The gene calls are TRBV20-1 and TRBJ2-7; D is undetermined. V lost 6 bases, J lost 5 bases, and 11 bases lay in between. Germline V gene lookup returns CDR1 DFQATT and CDR2 SNEGSKA (reference sequence). The CDR3 has 11 amino acids. CDR3 amino acids: CSATEYDEQYF. The CDR3 DNA sequence: TGCAGTGCAACTGAATATGACGAGCAGTACTTC.

The J gene is TRBJ2-7, the V gene TRBV5-1, with 9 positions matching TRBD1. The V segment lost 4 bases and the J segment 2 bases; nucleotides outside the gene matches: 7. Germline CDR1 and CDR2: SGHRS and YFSETQ. The CDR3 spans 15 residues. CDR3: CASSTRQGGPYEQYF. CDR3 in DNA: TGCGCCAGCAGCACCCGACAGGGGGGCCCCTACGAGCAGTACTTC.

The chain couples TRBV27 to TRBJ2-2, with 8 bases fitting TRBD2. CDR1 is MNHEY and CDR2 is SMNVEV in the germline V gene (reference sequence). This CDR3 is built from 14 residues. After removal of 5 bases from V and 4 bases from J, the junction contained 3 bases not matched to a gene. CDR3 in DNA: TGTGCCAGCAGTCCCCGGGGGGGCACCGGGGAGCTGTTTTTT. This translates into CASSPRGGTGELFF.

J is TRBJ2-7 and V is TRBV5-1, with D perhaps matching TRBD2 (5 bases). V gave up 1 base and J gave up 2 bases, with 10 bases separating them. The CDR3 consists of 14 residues. The V gene's germline CDR1 is SGHRS and CDR2 YFSETQ. The CDR3 is CASSLQDSTYEQYF. DNA of the CDR3: TGCGCCAGCAGCTTGCAGGACTCTACCTACGAGCAGTACTTC.

This clone was recorded only once. V usage is TRBV28 and J usage is TRBJ1-2; tentative D call: TRBD1 (6 bases). The CDR3 length is 15 residues. CDR1 MDHEN and CDR2 SYDVKM come from the germline V gene. Trimming left V 5 bases short and J 0 bases short, with 13 bases between. This CDR3 is CASSEGGATNYGYTF. The CDR3 nucleotides read TGTGCCAGCAGTGAAGGGGGGGCGACTAACTATGGCTACACCTTC.

This clone appeared a few times. This chain links TRBV28 with TRBJ1-2; 8 nucleotides line up with TRBD1. Germline V CDR1 and CDR2: MDHEN, SYDVKM. This CDR3 region has 13 residues. The V segment lost 3 bases and the J segment 4 bases; nucleotides outside the gene matches: 1. In nucleotides, the CDR3 is TGTGCCAGCAGTTTCGGGACAGGCTATGGCTACACCTTC. Its translation: CASSFGTGYGYTF.

V and J are TRBV5-5 and TRBJ1-2; D unresolved. This CDR3 has 9 amino acids. Germline V gene data show CDR1 as SGHKS and CDR2 as YYEKEE (reference sequence). The ends were cut back, 4 bases at V and 13 bases at J, with 8 bases in the middle. The CDR3 protein is CASSNAPTF. The DNA for the CDR3 is TGTGCCAGCAGCAACGCGCCCACCTTC.

This sequence joins TRBV5-1 and TRBJ2-2, with a tentative D call TRBD2 (6 bases). The germline CDR1 and CDR2 sequences are SGHRS and YFSETQ. V dropped 6 bases and J dropped 6 bases, with 12 bases sitting between them. The CDR3 consists of 13 residues. CDR3: CASNDRGSGELFF. The CDR3 DNA reads TGCGCCAGCAACGATCGGGGGTCCGGGGAGCTGTTTTTT. Variable domain in full (rest from reference TRBV5-1 and TRBJ2-2): KAGVTQTPRYLIKTRGQQVTLSCSPISGHRSVSWYQQTPGQGLQFLFEYFSETQRNKGNFPGRFSGRQFSNSRSEMNVSTLELGDSALYLCASNDRGSGELFFGEGSRLTVL.

V and J are TRBV2 and TRBJ2-7; the D gene is possibly TRBD2 (5 bases). This CDR3 is built from 16 residues. V gave up 3 bases and J gave up 0 bases, with 15 bases separating them. The germline V gene has CDR1 SNHLY and CDR2 FYNNEI. The CDR3 region has the DNA TGTGCCAGCAGTGATAACTTTTATGGGAGCTCCTACGAGCAGTACTTC. Encoded protein: CASSDNFYGSSYEQYF.

The chain recombines TRBV18 with TRBJ2-1; TRBD2 aligns across 11 bases. V trimming: 0 bases; J trimming: 6 bases; junction bases outside the gene matches: 1. CDR1 and CDR2 from the germline V gene are KGHSH and LQKENI. This CDR3 has 15 amino acids. The CDR3 here is CASSPPGLAANEQFF. CDR3 DNA sequence: TGTGCCAGCTCACCACCGGGACTAGCGGCCAATGAGCAGTTCTTC.

The chain combines TRBV29-1 with TRBJ2-3; the D gene is possibly TRBD1 (6 bases). Germline-derived CDR1 and CDR2 are SQVTM and ANQGSEA. The CDR3 contains 13 residues. The V end was cut by 7 bases, the J end by 4 bases, with 15 bases between. The CDR3, as DNA: TGCAGCGCTGCGACAGGCGGCTCAGATACGCAGTATTTT. This gives the protein CSAATGGSDTQYF.